The T cell receptor beta chain under discussion was sequenced for a study of blood T cells in healthy people across ages. Study outcomes and limitations: A roughly linear age-dependent decrease characterized TCR beta diversity per million T cells.

A sample-barcoded 5' primer and a J-beta primer mix were used in a second PCR of roughly 7 to 12 cycles. TCRdb re-analysed the 5' RACE reads in MiXCR, keeping a single row per CDR3 protein. The sample holds 1.4 million or so distinct CDR3 sequences, about 45% seen once. On this clonotype: Its antigen is unknown. A much larger clone lies one base from this, so it may be a read error.

Total RNA, at least 5.5 micrograms per sample, was extracted from PBMCs. Per the germline V gene, CDR1 is SGHTA and CDR2 is FQGNSA. CDR3 length equals 14 residues. This clonotype was obtained from a young woman in good health. Input material: blood. The rearrangement joins TRBV7-2 to TRBJ1-6, with TRBD1 identical over 10 bases. The CDR3 protein is CASSSRDRGFPPHF. The CDR3 nucleotides are TGTGCCAGCAGCTCACGGGACAGGGGATTCCCCCCCCACTTT.